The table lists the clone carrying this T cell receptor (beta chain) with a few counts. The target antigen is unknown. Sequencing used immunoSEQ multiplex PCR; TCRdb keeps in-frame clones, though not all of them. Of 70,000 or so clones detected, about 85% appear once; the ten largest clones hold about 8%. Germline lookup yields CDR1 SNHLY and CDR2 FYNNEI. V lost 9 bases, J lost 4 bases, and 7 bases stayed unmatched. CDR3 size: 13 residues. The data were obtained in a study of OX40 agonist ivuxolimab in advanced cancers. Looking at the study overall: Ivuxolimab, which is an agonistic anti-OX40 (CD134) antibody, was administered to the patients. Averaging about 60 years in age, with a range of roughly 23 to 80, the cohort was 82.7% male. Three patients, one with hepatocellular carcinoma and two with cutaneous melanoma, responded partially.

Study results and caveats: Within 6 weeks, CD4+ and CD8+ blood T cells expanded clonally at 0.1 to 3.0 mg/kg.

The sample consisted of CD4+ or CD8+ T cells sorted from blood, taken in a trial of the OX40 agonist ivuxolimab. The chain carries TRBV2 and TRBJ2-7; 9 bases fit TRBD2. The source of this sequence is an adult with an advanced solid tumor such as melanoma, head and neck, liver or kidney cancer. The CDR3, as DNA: TGTGCCAGTATGGCTAGCGGGGCGTACGAGCAGTACTTC. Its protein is CASMASGAYEQYF. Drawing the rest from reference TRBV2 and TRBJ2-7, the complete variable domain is EPEVTQTPSHQVTQMGQEVILRCVPISNHLYFYWYRQILGQKVEFLVSFYNNEISEKSEIFDDQFSVERPDGSNFTLKIRSTKLEDSAMYFCASMASGAYEQYFGPGTRLTVT.